The subject of this entry is one T cell receptor beta chain. The data were obtained in a study of T cell clones after liver transplantation. Study details: TCRbeta sequencing after a pre-transplant mixed lymphocyte reaction identified graft-donor-reactive clones, later tracked in post-transplant blood.

Clones were read by immunoSEQ multiplex PCR, and TCRdb kept only the in-frame ones, dropping some. The top ten clones hold roughly 8% of a sample with over 50,000 clones, roughly 83% of them seen once. CDR3 length: 16 residues. V dropped 4 bases and J dropped 1 base, with 13 bases sitting between them. Looked up from germline, CDR1 is SGHVS and CDR2 is FNYEAQ. This sequence joins TRBV7-6 and TRBJ2-2; perhaps TRBD2 as D (5 bases). This sample comprised CD4+ T cells from blood, obtained before liver transplant. This TCR came from a human donor who received a liver transplant. The CDR3 here is CASSSRRGLNTGELFF. CDR3 bases: TGTGCCAGCAGCTCCCGCCGGGGTCTGAACACCGGGGAGCTGTTTTTT.